A single sample gave rise to the 9 T cell receptor beta chains below, sequenced in a study of shared clonotypes between healthy human individuals (dated by TCRdb to 2019 to 2021). Library construction relied on the immunoSEQ multiplex PCR assay. In TCRdb, the immuneACCESS table is reduced to in-frame sequences with V and J assigned. These tables do not hold every clone; where another copy was compared, an unresolved V gene accounts for under half, and the others remain unexplained. Within this sample are roughly 500,000 clones, with more than 65% of them counted one time only. Of the sample, 10% to 15% falls within the top ten clones. The sequencing sample was made of PBMCs. These receptors originate from a middle-aged woman in good health. Some clones in this sample may be carry-over from other donors' samples.

The chain employs TRBV7-2 and TRBJ1-2; 7 nucleotides agree with TRBD1. CDR1 and CDR2 from the germline V gene are SGHTA and FQGNSA. V trimming: 5 bases; J trimming: 3 bases; junction bases outside the gene matches: 6. This CDR3 is 14 amino acids long. CDR3 protein: CASSPRGQHYGYTF. As DNA, the CDR3 is TGTGCCAGCAGCCCCCGGGGACAGCACTATGGCTACACCTTC.

The V call is TRBV27, the J call TRBJ2-1, with a tentative D call TRBD2 (5 bases). Trimming stripped 5 bases from V and 4 bases from J, with 12 bases between. The CDR3 length is 14 residues. CDR1 and CDR2 (germline): MNHEY, SMNVEV (reference sequence). CDR3 nucleotides: TGTGCCAGCAGTACGGACTGGAGGTACAATGAGCAGTTCTTC. Translating gives CASSTDWRYNEQFF.

The chain couples TRBV29-1 to TRBJ2-5; a possible D gene is TRBD1 (6 bases). Germline CDR1 reads SQVTM; CDR2 reads ANQGSEA. V lost 3 bases and J 0 bases, leaving 8 bases between the germline ends. The CDR3 totals 13 residues. CDR3: CSVDRGNQETQYF. DNA of the CDR3: TGCAGCGTTGATAGGGGGAACCAAGAGACCCAGTACTTC.

The chain recombines TRBV10-3 with TRBJ2-1, with 12 positions matching TRBD2. Trimming cost V 6 bases and J 7 bases; bases outside gene matches: 7. The CDR3 sequence is 15 residues long. Per the germline V gene, CDR1 is ENHRY and CDR2 is SYGVKD. The CDR3 is CAISSGLAGSNEQFF. Written as DNA, the CDR3 is TGTGCCATCAGCTCGGGACTAGCGGGCTCTAATGAGCAGTTCTTC.

V gene TRBV11-3 combines with J gene TRBJ2-1, with a possible D match to TRBD2 (5 bases). The CDR3 runs to 13 residues. The germline gives CDR1 SGHNT, CDR2 YENEEA. The ends were cut back, 2 bases at V and 10 bases at J, with 12 bases in the middle. This chain's CDR3 is CASSLTVREEQFF. The CDR3 region has the DNA TGTGCCAGCAGCTTAACAGTGAGGGAGGAGCAGTTCTTC.

This rearrangement joins TRBV28 to TRBJ2-7; a weak D match, TRBD1 (5 bases). The CDR3 spans 14 residues. The V end was cut by 3 bases, the J end by 3 bases, with 12 bases between. The germline gives CDR1 MDHEN, CDR2 SYDVKM. Here the CDR3 DNA reads TGTGCCAGCAGTTTTAGGGGCGAAGTCTACGAGCAGTACTTC. It yields the protein CASSFRGEVYEQYF. Based on the CDR3 plus reference TRBV28 and TRBJ2-7, the full variable domain is DVKVTQSSRYLVKRTGEKVFLECVQDMDHENMFWYRQDPGLGLRLIYFSYDVKMKEKGDIPEGYSVSREKKERFSLILESASTNQTSMYLCASSFRGEVYEQYFGPGTRLTVT.

The rearrangement links TRBV9 to TRBJ2-7; possible D gene TRBD2, 5 bases. In germline, CDR1 is SGDLS, CDR2 YYNGEE. Trimming pared 1 base from V and 2 bases from J, leaving 10 bases between. This CDR3 comprises 14 residues. The CDR3 coding sequence is TGTGCCAGCAGCGTAAGCGGAGCAGCCTACGAGCAGTACTTC. Translated: CASSVSGAAYEQYF. Complete variable domain (other parts from reference TRBV9 and TRBJ2-7): DSGVTQTPKHLITATGQRVTLRCSPRSGDLSVYWYQQSLDQGLQFLIQYYNGEERAKGNILERFSAQQFPDLHSELNLSSLELGDSALYFCASSVSGAAYEQYFGPGTRLTVT.

This chain joins TRBV11-2 and TRBJ2-3, with 8 positions matching TRBD2. The germline V gene encodes CDR1 SGHAT and CDR2 FQNNGV. This CDR3 contains 14 residues. The trim removed 5 bases at V and 5 bases at J, leaving 6 bases unmatched. The CDR3 DNA is TGTGCCAGCAGCCGGGGGGGGAATGGAGATACGCAGTATTTT. Translating gives CASSRGGNGDTQYF.

This chain joins TRBV19 and TRBJ2-3, with 8 positions matching TRBD2. The CDR3 sequence is 14 residues long. V was clipped by 6 bases and J by 2 bases; unmatched bases: 4. Per the germline V gene, CDR1 is LNHDA and CDR2 is SQIVND (reference sequence). CDR3 coding DNA: TGTGCCAGTAGGATTAGCGGGAACACAGATACGCAGTATTTT. Its protein is CASRISGNTDTQYF.